The 21 T cell receptor beta chains below were found in one sample sequenced in a study of cytomegalovirus exposure and HLA in healthy donors (TCRdb year 2017). Libraries were constructed by the immunoSEQ multiplex PCR assay. For the multiplex PCR, a mixture combining 60 forward primers for TCR Vbeta segments and 13 reverse primers for TCR Jbeta segments was used. The clones in this table, taken by TCRdb from immuneACCESS, are in-frame only. Not every clone is retained; where verified, under half of the shortfall comes from an unresolved V gene, and the cause of the rest is unknown. This sample holds under 200,000 clones; more than 9.5% were observed only once. The ten largest account for about 7.8% of the sample. The specimen was PBMCs. The receptor set was obtained from a man over 45 in good health and CMV-seropositive.

In its sample, this clone was seen a few times. V usage is TRBV13 and J usage is TRBJ2-2; a possible D gene is TRBD2 (5 bases). With 5 bases removed from V and 2 bases from J, the gap between germline ends came to 12 bases. The CDR3 runs 15 residues. Germline V gene lookup returns CDR1 PRHDT and CDR2 FYEKMQ (reference sequence). CDR3 residues: CASSLHGINTGELFF. DNA for the CDR3: TGTGCCAGCAGCCTCCACGGGATCAACACCGGGGAGCTGTTTTTT.

This rearrangement joins TRBV15 to TRBJ2-7; 8 bases map to TRBD1. The CDR3 has 16 residues. Trimming removed 1 base from V and 1 base from J; junction bases left unmatched: 6. Germline V gene lookup returns CDR1 LNHNV and CDR2 YYDKDF (reference sequence). The CDR3 sequence: CATSRVRGQGSYEQYF. CDR3 DNA sequence: TGTGCCACCAGCAGAGTTCGTGGACAGGGTTCCTACGAGCAGTACTTC. The variable domain in full, completed from reference TRBV15 and TRBJ2-7, reads DAMVIQNPRYQVTQFGKPVTLSCSQTLNHNVMYWYQQKSSQAPKLLFHYYDKDFNNEADTPDNFQSRRPNTSFCFLDIRSPGLGDTAMYLCATSRVRGQGSYEQYFGPGTRLTVT.

This clone has more than one count but fewer than ten. The chain is built from TRBV28 and TRBJ2-6; possible D gene TRBD1, 7 bases. V was shortened by 10 bases and J by 0 bases, with 22 bases between the two germline ends. Germline assignment: CDR1 MDHEN and CDR2 SYDVKM. CDR3 length equals 18 residues. The CDR3 loop is CATGGGLHISSGANVLTF. CDR3 nucleotides: TGTGCCACCGGAGGGGGCCTTCATATCAGCTCTGGGGCCAACGTCCTGACTTTC.

The rearrangement joins TRBV5-1 to TRBJ2-3; maybe TRBD1 (7 bases). V lost 6 bases and J lost 5, with 13 bases in between. This CDR3 has 13 amino acids. Germline values: CDR1 SGHRS, CDR2 YFSETQ. CDR3 region: CASTEGAQDTQYF. CDR3 nucleotides: TGCGCCAGCACGGAGGGGGCGCAAGATACGCAGTATTTT.

The rearrangement uses TRBV19 and TRBJ2-5; the match to TRBD2 covers 7 bases. The V gene end was trimmed by 1 base and the J gene end by 5 bases; junction bases not matched to a gene: 1. The CDR3 loop spans 13 amino acids. The germline V gene encodes CDR1 LNHDA and CDR2 SQIVND (reference sequence). The CDR3 DNA is TGTGCCAGTAGTATAGGGGGAGGGGAGACCCAGTACTTC. Translation: CASSIGGGETQYF.

This clone was observed at least ten times. The rearrangement links TRBV14 to TRBJ1-2; D unresolved. Trimming shortened V by 0 bases and J by 4 bases, and 6 bases separated the two germline ends. The germline gives CDR1 SGHDN, CDR2 FVKESK. The CDR3 has 13 residues. CDR3 loop: CASSQDYSYGYTF. The CDR3 DNA sequence: TGTGCCAGCAGCCAAGATTACAGCTATGGCTACACCTTC.

This clone was observed a handful of times. The chain combines TRBV7-8 with TRBJ2-3; D ambiguous. Germline CDR1 SGHVS, CDR2 FQNEAQ. Trimming removed 4 bases at V and 4 bases at J, with 18 bases between. The CDR3 length is 16 residues. The CDR3 spells CASSSYPERSPDTQYF. The CDR3 DNA reads TGTGCCAGCAGCTCGTACCCAGAGAGGTCCCCAGATACGCAGTATTTT.

This clone was observed a handful of times. The V gene is TRBV23-1, the J gene TRBJ2-7; 8 bases are a match to TRBD1. TRBV23-1 is an ORF, with its function uncertain. J lost 4 bases, V lost 8 bases, and 7 bases had no gene match. The CDR3 covers 13 residues. For the CDR3, the DNA is TGCGCCAGCCCCGGACAGGGACGGTACGAGCAGTACTTC. This translates into CASPGQGRYEQYF.

This clone was recorded a few times. The chain is built from TRBV4-1 and TRBJ2-1, with TRBD2 matching 8 bases. With V trimmed by 1 base and J by 8 bases, 4 bases remained unmatched. Looked up from germline, CDR1 is MGHRA and CDR2 is YSYEKL. The CDR3 runs 14 residues. CDR3 in amino acids: CASSQVIGGDEQFF. Written as DNA, the CDR3 is TGCGCCAGCAGCCAAGTTATCGGGGGGGATGAGCAGTTCTTC.

This clone has just a few counts. The chain joins TRBV7-9 to TRBJ2-5, with a weak D call TRBD2 (5 bases). V was shortened by 6 bases and J by 5 bases, with 16 bases between the two germline ends. This CDR3 has 14 amino acids. Germline CDR1 SEHNR, CDR2 FQNEAQ (reference sequence). The CDR3 loop is CASRKATGGETQYF. The CDR3 nucleotides read TGTGCCAGCAGAAAAGCAACGGGCGGGGAGACCCAGTACTTC.

The CDR3 sequence is CASNSGGYNEQFF. For the CDR3, the DNA is TGCGCCAGCAATAGCGGGGGTTACAATGAGCAGTTCTTC. The chain carries TRBV10-2 and TRBJ2-1; 9 bases match TRBD2. V trimming: 7 bases; J trimming: 4 bases; junction bases outside the gene matches: 2. The germline V gene encodes CDR1 WSHSY and CDR2 SAAADI. CDR3 size: 13 residues.

This clone was counted a few times. This chain connects TRBV11-3 to TRBJ2-7, with 7 bases matching TRBD1. The V and J ends lost 6 bases and 1 base, in that order; junction bases with no gene match: 15. This CDR3 comprises 17 residues. The germline V gene has CDR1 SGHNT and CDR2 YENEEA. Written as DNA, the CDR3 is TGTGCCAGCAGACCCCGCGTCGTGACAGGGCTTTCCTACGAGCAGTACGTC. It translates to CASRPRVVTGLSYEQYV.

The rearrangement links TRBV11-3 to TRBJ1-1; a weak D match, TRBD1 (6 bases). Germline V gene sequence: CDR1 SGHNT, CDR2 YENEEA. The CDR3 runs 13 residues. Trimming shortened V by 6 bases and J by 5 bases, and 13 bases separated the two germline ends. CDR3 amino acids: CASRTGSYTEAFF. CDR3 coding DNA: TGTGCCAGCAGAACAGGGTCTTATACTGAAGCTTTCTTT.

This chain joins TRBV7-6 and TRBJ2-3; 10 bases align to TRBD2. The germline CDR1 and CDR2 sequences are SGHVS and FNYEAQ. The CDR3 has 16 amino acids. Germline trimming cut 5 bases from V and 2 bases from J; bases unmatched to any gene: 7. As DNA, the CDR3 is TGTGCCAGCAGCCTACCGACTAGCGGGCCCACAGATACGCAGTATTTT. This codes for CASSLPTSGPTDTQYF.

The rearrangement links TRBV2 to TRBJ2-1; D is unclear. The CDR3 sequence is 11 residues long. Germline lookup yields CDR1 SNHLY and CDR2 FYNNEI. The V and J ends lost 4 bases and 7 bases respectively, with 5 bases between them. The CDR3 DNA sequence: TGTGCCAGCAGTGTACAGAATGAGCAGTTCTTC. The encoded protein is CASSVQNEQFF.

This clone was recorded a few times. The chain carries TRBV29-1 and TRBJ2-4; 7 bases match TRBD1. The ends lost 4 bases at V and 8 bases at J; junction bases unmatched: 11. The CDR3 spans 14 residues. Per germline, CDR1 SQVTM and CDR2 ANQGSEA. CDR3 nucleotides: TGCAGCGTTGCCCCAGGCACAGGGGAAGACATTCAGTACTTC. It codes for CSVAPGTGEDIQYF.

The rearrangement links TRBV4-1 to TRBJ1-3; 7 bases are a match to TRBD1. This CDR3 spans 16 amino acids. Trimming took 0 bases from V and 2 from J; bases not matched to a gene: 4. Germline lookup yields CDR1 MGHRA and CDR2 YSYEKL. In DNA form, the CDR3 reads TGCGCCAGCAGCCAAGAGCCCGGACAGGCTGGAAACACCATATATTTT. Protein product: CASSQEPGQAGNTIYF.

The rearrangement joins TRBV6-5 to TRBJ1-4; TRBD1 matches 10 bases. There are 12 residues in the CDR3. V lost 2 bases to trimming and J lost 13 bases; unmatched junction nucleotides: 1. Germline assignment: CDR1 MNHEY and CDR2 SVGAGI. CDR3 nucleotides: TGTGCCAGCAGTTACGGGACAGGGGCACTGTTTTTT. Translating gives CASSYGTGALFF.

This clone was counted only a few times. The V call is TRBV10-1, the J call TRBJ2-2; 10 nucleotides line up with TRBD2. The V gene end was trimmed by 4 bases and the J gene end by 5 bases; junction bases not matched to a gene: 10. Germline V lookup: CDR1 WNHNN, CDR2 SYGVQD (reference sequence). The CDR3 is 17 residues long. CDR3 residues: CASSGAGGPFRTGELFF. The CDR3, as DNA: TGCGCCAGCAGTGGAGCGGGGGGGCCTTTTCGAACCGGGGAGCTGTTTTTT.

The table lists this clone with a few counts. The chain is built from TRBV5-6 and TRBJ2-5; TRBD2 matches 7 bases. This CDR3 comprises 13 residues. Germline lookup yields CDR1 SGHDT and CDR2 YYEEEE. V gave up 3 bases and J gave up 7 bases; unmatched junction bases: 6. The CDR3 loop is CASSWEGPGTQYF. The CDR3 nucleotides are TGTGCCAGCAGCTGGGAGGGCCCTGGGACCCAGTACTTC.

V gene TRBV4-3 combines with J gene TRBJ2-3; 9 positions agree with TRBD2. This CDR3 is 14 amino acids long. Losses at the gene ends were 6 bases for V and 8 bases for J; bases not matched to a gene: 9. From germline, CDR1 is LGHNA and CDR2 YSLEER. This chain's CDR3 is CASRGGGARGTQYF. The CDR3 nucleotides read TGCGCCAGCAGAGGCGGGGGGGCCAGGGGTACGCAGTATTTT.